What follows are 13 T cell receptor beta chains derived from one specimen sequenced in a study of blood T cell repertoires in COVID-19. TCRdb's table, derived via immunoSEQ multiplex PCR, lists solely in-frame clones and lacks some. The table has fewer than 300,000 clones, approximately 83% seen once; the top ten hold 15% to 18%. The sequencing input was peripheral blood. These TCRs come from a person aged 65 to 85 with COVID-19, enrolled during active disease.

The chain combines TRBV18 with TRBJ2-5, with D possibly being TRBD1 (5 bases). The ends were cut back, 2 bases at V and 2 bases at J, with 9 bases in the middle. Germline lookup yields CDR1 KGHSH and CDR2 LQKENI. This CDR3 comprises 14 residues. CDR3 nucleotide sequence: TGTGCCAGCTCACCATCAGGGATACAAGAGACCCAGTACTTC. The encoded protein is CASSPSGIQETQYF.

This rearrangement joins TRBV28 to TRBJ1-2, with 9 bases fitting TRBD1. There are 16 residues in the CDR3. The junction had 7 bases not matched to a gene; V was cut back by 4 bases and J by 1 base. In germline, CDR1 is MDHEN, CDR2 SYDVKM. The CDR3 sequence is CASSSGTGKFNYGYTF. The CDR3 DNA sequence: TGTGCCAGCAGTTCCGGGACAGGGAAATTTAACTATGGCTACACCTTC.

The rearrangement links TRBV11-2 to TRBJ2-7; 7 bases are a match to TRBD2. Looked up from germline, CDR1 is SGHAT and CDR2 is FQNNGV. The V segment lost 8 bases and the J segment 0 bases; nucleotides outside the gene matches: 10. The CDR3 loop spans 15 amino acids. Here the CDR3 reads CASRPGSGTSYEQYF. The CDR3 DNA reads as TGTGCCAGCCGACCAGGGAGCGGGACCTCCTACGAGCAGTACTTC. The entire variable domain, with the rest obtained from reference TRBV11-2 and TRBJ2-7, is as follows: EAGVAQSPRYKIIEKRQSVAFWCNPISGHATLYWYQQILGQGPKLLIQFQNNGVVDDSQLPKDRFSAERLKGVDSTLKIQPAKLEDSAVYLCASRPGSGTSYEQYFGPGTRLTVT.

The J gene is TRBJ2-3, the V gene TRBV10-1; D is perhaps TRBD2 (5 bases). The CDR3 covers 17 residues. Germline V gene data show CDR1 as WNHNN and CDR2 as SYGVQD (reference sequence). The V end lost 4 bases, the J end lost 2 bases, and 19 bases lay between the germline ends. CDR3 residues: CASSGASQDKNTDTQYF. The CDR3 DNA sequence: TGCGCCAGCAGTGGGGCTAGCCAAGATAAGAACACAGATACGCAGTATTTT.

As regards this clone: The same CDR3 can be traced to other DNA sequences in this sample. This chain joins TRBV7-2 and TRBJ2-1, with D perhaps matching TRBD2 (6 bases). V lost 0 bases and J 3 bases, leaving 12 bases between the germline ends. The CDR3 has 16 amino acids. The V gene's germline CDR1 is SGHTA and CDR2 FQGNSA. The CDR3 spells CASSLAGGGSYNEQFF. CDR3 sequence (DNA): TGTGCCAGCAGCTTAGCGGGGGGAGGAAGCTACAATGAGCAGTTCTTC.

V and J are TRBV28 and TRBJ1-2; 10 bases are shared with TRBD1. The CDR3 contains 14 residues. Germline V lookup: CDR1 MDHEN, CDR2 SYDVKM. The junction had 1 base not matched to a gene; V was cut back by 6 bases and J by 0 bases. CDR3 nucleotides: TGTGCCAGCAGGACAGGGGGCGCTAACTATGGCTACACCTTC. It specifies CASRTGGANYGYTF.

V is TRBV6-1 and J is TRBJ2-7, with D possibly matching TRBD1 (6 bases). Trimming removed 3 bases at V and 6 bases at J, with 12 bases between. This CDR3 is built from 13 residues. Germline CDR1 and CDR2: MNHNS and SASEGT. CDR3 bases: TGTGCCAGCAGTGACACAGGGCGGGCCGAGCAGTACTTC. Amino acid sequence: CASSDTGRAEQYF.

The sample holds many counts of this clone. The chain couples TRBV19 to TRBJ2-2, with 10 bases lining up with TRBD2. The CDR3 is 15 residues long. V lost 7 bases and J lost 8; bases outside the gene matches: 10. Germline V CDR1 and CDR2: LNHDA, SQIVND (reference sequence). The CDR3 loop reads CASKIVTSGIGELFF. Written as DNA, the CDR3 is TGTGCCAGTAAGATAGTTACTAGCGGGATAGGGGAGCTGTTTTTT.

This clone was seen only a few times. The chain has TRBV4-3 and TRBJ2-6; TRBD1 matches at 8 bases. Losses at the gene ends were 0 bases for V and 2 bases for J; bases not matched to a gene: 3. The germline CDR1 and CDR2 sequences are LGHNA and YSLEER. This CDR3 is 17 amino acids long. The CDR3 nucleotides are TGCGCCAGCAGCCAAGACTCCAGGGGGCCTGGGGCCAACGTCCTGACTTTC. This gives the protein CASSQDSRGPGANVLTF.

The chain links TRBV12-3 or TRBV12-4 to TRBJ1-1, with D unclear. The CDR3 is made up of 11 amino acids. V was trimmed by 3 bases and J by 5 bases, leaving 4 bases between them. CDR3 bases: TGTGCCAGCAGTTTTTCTACTGAAGCTTTCTTT. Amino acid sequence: CASSFSTEAFF.

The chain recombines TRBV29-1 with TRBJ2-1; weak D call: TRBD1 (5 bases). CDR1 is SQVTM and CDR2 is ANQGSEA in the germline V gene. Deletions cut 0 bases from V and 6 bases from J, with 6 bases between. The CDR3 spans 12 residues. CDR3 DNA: TGCAGCGTTGAAGACAGGGTCAATGAGCAGTTCTTC. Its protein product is CSVEDRVNEQFF.

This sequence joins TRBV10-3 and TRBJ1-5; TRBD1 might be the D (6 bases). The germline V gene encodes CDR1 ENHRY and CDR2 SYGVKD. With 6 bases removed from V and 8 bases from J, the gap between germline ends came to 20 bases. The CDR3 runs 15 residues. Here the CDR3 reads CAISDTWGPGEPQHF. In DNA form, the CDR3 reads TGTGCCATCAGCGACACGTGGGGGCCAGGGGAGCCCCAGCATTTT.

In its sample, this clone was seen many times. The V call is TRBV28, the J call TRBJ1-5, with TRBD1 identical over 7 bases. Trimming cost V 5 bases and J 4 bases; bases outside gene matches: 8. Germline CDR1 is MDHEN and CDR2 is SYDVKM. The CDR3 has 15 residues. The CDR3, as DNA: TGTGCCAGCAGTGTGCTGGGACAGCAAAATCAGCCCCAGCATTTT. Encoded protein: CASSVLGQQNQPQHF.